This entry is about one T cell receptor (beta chain). This record comes from a study of control samples from healthy donors and cancer patients. The V end was cut by 8 bases, the J end by 7 bases, with 18 bases between. Germline CDR1 is MNHEY and CDR2 is SVGAGI. The CDR3 length is 14 residues. Profiled with immunoSEQ multiplex PCR; TCRdb holds only in-frame clones, not every one. The repertoire consists of fewer than 70,000 clones, with about nine tenths occurring once and the leading ten covering over 13%. This TCR was sampled from a man aged 55 to 70 with head and neck cancer. The material sequenced was PBMCs. The J gene is TRBJ1-5, the V gene TRBV6-5; tentative D call: TRBD1 (6 bases). CDR3 coding DNA: TGTGCCAGCGAAGAGAGTGGGGGCTGGCAGCCCCAGCATTTT. It codes for CASEESGGWQPQHF.